The 10 T cell receptor beta chains below were found in one sample sequenced in a study of blood T cell repertoires in COVID-19. Profiling relied on immunoSEQ multiplex PCR, and the TCRdb table lists in-frame clones only, not all of them. Counted here are 300,000 to 450,000 clones, around 87% occurring once; the ten biggest clones make up 1.5% to 2.5%. Sequenced sample: PBMCs or T cells enriched from blood (not recorded which). Every receptor here comes from a man in his forties in a cohort exposed to, infected with or recovered from COVID-19 (not recorded which).

This clone came up once. The chain combines TRBV28 with TRBJ1-2; D is ambiguous. The CDR3 covers 11 residues. V dropped 10 bases and J dropped 7 bases, with 13 bases sitting between them. Germline loops: CDR1 MDHEN, CDR2 SYDVKM. Here the CDR3 DNA reads TGTGCCATCACCGAGGTTCGTGGCTACACCTTC. It translates to CAITEVRGYTF.

The chain uses TRBV19 and TRBJ2-2; TRBD1 might be the D (5 bases). Trimming removed 7 bases at V and 5 bases at J, with 17 bases between. Germline V gives CDR1 LNHDA, CDR2 SQIVND (reference sequence). CDR3 length: 15 residues. CDR3 amino acids: CASNTAGFMTGELFF. The CDR3 bases are TGTGCCAGTAATACGGCAGGGTTTATGACCGGGGAGCTGTTTTTT.

The rearrangement uses TRBV7-8 and TRBJ1-5; tentative D call: TRBD1 (5 bases). The CDR3 has 16 residues. Per germline, CDR1 SGHVS and CDR2 FQNEAQ. V was clipped by 0 bases and J by 0 bases, with 9 bases between them. CDR3 amino acids: CASSLAGQGSNQPQHF. DNA for the CDR3: TGTGCCAGCAGCTTAGCGGGTCAGGGTAGCAATCAGCCCCAGCATTTT.

The chain combines TRBV3-1 (or the pseudogene TRBV3-2) with TRBJ2-2; TRBD1 is a possible D gene (5 bases). Germline V gene data show CDR1 as LGHDT and CDR2 as YNNKEL (reference sequence). Trimming removed 6 bases at V and 7 bases at J, with 9 bases between. CDR3 size: 12 residues. The CDR3 reads CASRQELGELFF. CDR3 DNA sequence: TGTGCCAGCAGACAGGAGCTCGGGGAGCTGTTTTTT.

This clone showed up just once. The genes are TRBV19 and TRBJ2-5; 11 bases map to TRBD2. The CDR3 covers 17 residues. Germline CDR1 LNHDA, CDR2 SQIVND (reference sequence). Trimming cost V 3 bases and J 8 bases; bases outside gene matches: 14. Here the CDR3 DNA reads TGTGCCAGTAGTATTCCACCCGGACTAGCGGGCCCAGGAACCCAGTACTTC. It is translated as CASSIPPGLAGPGTQYF.

The chain carries TRBV5-1 and TRBJ2-5; D is undetermined. There are 15 residues in the CDR3. V dropped 1 base and J dropped 0 bases, with 10 bases sitting between them. From germline, CDR1 is SGHRS and CDR2 YFSETQ. In DNA form, the CDR3 reads TGCGCCAGCAGCTTGCCTCAGAACGACCAAGAGACCCAGTACTTC. Amino acids: CASSLPQNDQETQYF. Full variable domain (missing parts from reference TRBV5-1 and TRBJ2-5): KAGVTQTPRYLIKTRGQQVTLSCSPISGHRSVSWYQQTPGQGLQFLFEYFSETQRNKGNFPGRFSGRQFSNSRSEMNVSTLELGDSALYLCASSLPQNDQETQYFGPGTRLLVL.

V is TRBV18 and J is TRBJ1-5; tentatively, D is TRBD1 (6 bases). Germline V gene lookup returns CDR1 KGHSH and CDR2 LQKENI. The CDR3 consists of 15 residues. The germline V and J ends were trimmed by 4 bases and 4 bases, with 14 bases remaining between them. CDR3 in amino acids: CASSLLDSTNQPQHF. The DNA of the CDR3 is TGTGCCAGCTCACTTCTGGACAGTACTAATCAGCCCCAGCATTTT.

The chain has TRBV11-3 and TRBJ2-7; D ambiguous. CDR1 and CDR2 from the germline V gene are SGHNT and YENEEA. This CDR3 contains 12 residues. Trimming left V 1 base short and J 6 bases short, with 7 bases between. The chain's CDR3 is CASSLATGEQYF. DNA for the CDR3: TGTGCCAGCAGCTTAGCGACTGGCGAGCAGTACTTC.

This sequence joins TRBV4-2 and TRBJ2-3, with no clear D. This CDR3 comprises 16 residues. Trimming pared 2 bases from V and 0 bases from J, leaving 12 bases between. CDR1 and CDR2 (germline): LGHNA, YNFKEQ. CDR3 loop: CASSQNAGGSTDTQYF. CDR3 nucleotides: TGTGCCAGCAGCCAAAACGCAGGTGGTAGCACAGATACGCAGTATTTT.

The gene calls are TRBV6-5 and TRBJ2-2; TRBD1 might be the D (6 bases). The germline V and J ends were trimmed by 6 bases and 6 bases, with 14 bases remaining between them. The CDR3 has 14 amino acids. The V gene's germline CDR1 is MNHEY and CDR2 SVGAGI. The CDR3: CASSPWTDPGELFF. CDR3 sequence (DNA): TGTGCCAGCAGCCCCTGGACAGATCCCGGGGAGCTGTTTTTT.